This TCR beta chain came from a study of CD8 T cells in Susac syndrome. RNA amounts of roughly 0.45 to 1 ug underwent reverse transcription with random hexamers. A single record per CDR3 protein comes from TCRdb applying MiXCR to the immunoSEQ multiplex PCR reads. Counted here are approximately 140,000 distinct CDR3 sequences, around 86% occurring once; the ten biggest clones make up around 0.49%. TEMRA cells were FACS-enriched, and CD8+ and CD4+ T cells were isolated negatively. The receptor was isolated from a human donor with multiple sclerosis. The sequenced sample was CD8+ T cells from PBMCs.

DNA of the CDR3: TGCGCCAGCACCTACGCTAGCAATGAGCAGTTCTTC. This sequence encodes CASTYASNEQFF. V and J are TRBV5-1 and TRBJ2-1, with D hard to call. The CDR3 has 12 residues. The germline V and J ends were trimmed by 6 bases and 6 bases, with 10 bases remaining between them. Germline CDR1 is SGHRS and CDR2 is YFSETQ.